These 14 T cell receptor beta chains originate from one sample sequenced in a study of cytomegalovirus exposure and HLA in healthy donors. Vbeta (60) and Jbeta (13) primers were used in the PCR. Sequencing used immunoSEQ multiplex PCR; TCRdb keeps in-frame clones, though not all of them. The sample shows around 140,000 clones, around 73% of them seen only once. Sequencing was performed on PBMCs. The receptor source for this set is a female donor in good health and CMV-seronegative.

J is TRBJ1-1 and V is TRBV4-2; a possible D gene is TRBD1 (6 bases). The germline V and J ends were trimmed by 6 bases and 6 bases, with 11 bases remaining between them. The CDR3 is 12 amino acids. Germline loops: CDR1 LGHNA, CDR2 YNFKEQ. For the CDR3, the DNA is TGTGCCAGCAGTCCGGACAGCCCTGAAGCTTTCTTT. Encoded protein: CASSPDSPEAFF.

In this sample, this clone turned up once. The chain uses TRBV4-1 and TRBJ2-7, with TRBD1 as a possible D gene (5 bases). Germline V gene sequence: CDR1 MGHRA, CDR2 YSYEKL. This CDR3 region has 14 residues. V was cut by 4 bases and J by 0 bases, with 10 bases left in between. CDR3 in amino acids: CASSLRQYSYEQYF. In DNA, the CDR3 is TGCGCCAGCAGCCTTCGACAGTACTCCTACGAGCAGTACTTC.

The V and J genes are TRBV9 and TRBJ2-7, with a weak D call TRBD1 (6 bases). CDR1 is SGDLS and CDR2 is YYNGEE in the germline V gene. The CDR3 is 15 residues long. Trimming left V 0 bases short and J 3 bases short, with 13 bases between. In nucleotides, the CDR3 is TGTGCCAGCAGCGTAGCCGCGGCAGGGGACTACGAGCAGTACTTC. Amino acid sequence: CASSVAAAGDYEQYF.

The gene calls are TRBV1 and TRBJ2-5; no DNA check was done on the table's D call, TRBD2. TRBV1 is shown as a pseudogene. CDR3 length: 16 residues. The CDR3 reads CTSSPGIRGTQETQYF. CDR3 nucleotide sequence: TGCACCAGCAGCCCCGGTATTCGGGGGACCCAAGAGACCCAGTACTTC.

The V and J genes are TRBV7-9 and TRBJ2-7, with 12 bases fitting TRBD1. Losses at the gene ends were 1 base for V and 4 bases for J; bases not matched to a gene: 2. Germline lookup yields CDR1 SEHNR and CDR2 FQNEAQ (reference sequence). The CDR3 length is 15 residues. DNA for the CDR3: TGTGCCAGCAGCTTAGGGGACAGGGGGCCTTACGAGCAGTACTTC. It yields the protein CASSLGDRGPYEQYF.

The gene calls are TRBV5-6 and TRBJ1-4; 11 bases fit TRBD1. Trimming removed 2 bases from V and 8 bases from J; junction bases left unmatched: 2. The CDR3 runs to 14 residues. The germline gives CDR1 SGHDT, CDR2 YYEEEE. CDR3: CASSFWDRGEKLFF. Written as DNA, the CDR3 is TGTGCCAGCAGCTTCTGGGACAGGGGGGAAAAACTGTTTTTT.

This clone was recorded only once. The V and J genes are TRBV15 and TRBJ2-1, with a possible D match to TRBD1 (6 bases). The CDR3 contains 15 residues. Deletions cut 3 bases from V and 5 bases from J, with 14 bases between. Looked up from germline, CDR1 is LNHNV and CDR2 is YYDKDF (reference sequence). CDR3 region: CATSSSGQPNNEQFF. CDR3 sequence (DNA): TGTGCCACCAGCAGCTCCGGACAGCCTAACAATGAGCAGTTCTTC.

The J gene is TRBJ1-2, the V gene TRBV5-1; the match to TRBD1 covers 8 bases. There are 14 residues in the CDR3. Germline V CDR1 and CDR2: SGHRS, YFSETQ. V was pared by 4 bases and J by 5 bases, with 7 bases of the junction left unmatched. The CDR3 loop is CASSPQTGEYGYTF. The CDR3 bases are TGCGCCAGCAGCCCGCAGACAGGGGAGTATGGCTACACCTTC.

This clone appeared a few times. The chain couples TRBV29-1 to TRBJ1-5; D is possibly TRBD1 (6 bases). Trimming stripped 6 bases from V and 5 bases from J, with 14 bases between. The germline V gene has CDR1 SQVTM and CDR2 ANQGSEA. This CDR3 spans 13 amino acids. Written as DNA, the CDR3 is TGCAGCGTGGCTACAGGGATCGATCAGCCCCAGCATTTT. Translating gives CSVATGIDQPQHF.

This clone was seen a handful of times. This chain uses TRBV6-5 with TRBJ1-1, with D possibly TRBD1 on 6 matching bases. Germline-derived CDR1 and CDR2 are MNHEY and SVGAGI. The CDR3 extends over 16 amino acids. Trimming pared 2 bases from V and 0 bases from J, leaving 13 bases between. As DNA, the CDR3 is TGTGCCAGCAGTTACGATGCAGGGGCTATGAACACTGAAGCTTTCTTT. This encodes CASSYDAGAMNTEAFF.

The gene calls are TRBV25-1 and TRBJ2-7, with D maybe TRBD2 (6 bases). V dropped 1 base and J dropped 0 bases, with 10 bases sitting between them. The length of the CDR3 is 15 residues. Germline V CDR1 and CDR2: MGHDK, SYGVNS. CDR3 coding DNA: TGTGCCAGCAGTGAATGGGTAGCGGACTCCTACGAGCAGTACTTC. Translated, it gives CASSEWVADSYEQYF.

This clone was recorded a few times. One end of the junction does not line up with germline, which may come from a read error. The chain carries TRBV7-7 and TRBJ1-1, with D unclear. Germline V gene sequence: CDR1 SSHAT, CDR2 FNYEAQ (reference sequence). CDR3 length equals 15 residues. The CDR3 DNA reads as TGTGCTAGCAGCTTTACGCCCCGGCGCGGAACTGAAGCTTTCTTT. It specifies CASSFTPRRGTEAFF.

This sequence joins TRBV10-3 and TRBJ2-2; D may be TRBD1 (6 bases). The V and J ends lost 0 bases and 5 bases respectively, with 16 bases between them. The germline CDR1 and CDR2 sequences are ENHRY and SYGVKD. The CDR3 has 17 amino acids. The CDR3 DNA follows: TGTGCCATCAGTGAGTCCCTCTTTGGGGGCAGGACCGGGGAGCTGTTTTTT. Translating gives CAISESLFGGRTGELFF.

The chain links TRBV2 to TRBJ2-7; D may be TRBD2 (7 bases). The CDR3 is 12 residues long. Looked up from germline, CDR1 is SNHLY and CDR2 is FYNNEI. The V end lost 10 bases, the J end lost 2 bases, and 12 bases lay between the germline ends. The DNA of the CDR3 is TGTGCCATAAGGGGGGGGACCTACGAGCAGTACTTC. It is translated as CAIRGGTYEQYF.